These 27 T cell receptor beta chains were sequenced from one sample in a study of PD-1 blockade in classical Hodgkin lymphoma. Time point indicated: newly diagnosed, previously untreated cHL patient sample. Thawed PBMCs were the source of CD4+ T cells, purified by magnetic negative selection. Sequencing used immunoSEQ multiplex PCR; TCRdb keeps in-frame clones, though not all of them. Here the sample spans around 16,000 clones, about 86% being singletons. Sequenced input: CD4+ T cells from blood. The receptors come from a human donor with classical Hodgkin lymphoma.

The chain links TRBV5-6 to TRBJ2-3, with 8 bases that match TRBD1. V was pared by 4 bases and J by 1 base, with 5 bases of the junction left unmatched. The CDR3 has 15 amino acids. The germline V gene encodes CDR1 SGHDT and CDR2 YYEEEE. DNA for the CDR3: TGTGCCAGCAGCCCGGGGACAGGCCGCACAGATACGCAGTATTTT. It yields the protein CASSPGTGRTDTQYF.

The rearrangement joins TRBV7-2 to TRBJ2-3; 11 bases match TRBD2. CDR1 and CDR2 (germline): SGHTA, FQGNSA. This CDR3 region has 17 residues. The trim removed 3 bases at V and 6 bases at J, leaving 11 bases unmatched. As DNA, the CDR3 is TGTGCCAGCAGCTTTCTAGCGGGAGGAGGACGGGCGGATACGCAGTATTTT. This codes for CASSFLAGGGRADTQYF.

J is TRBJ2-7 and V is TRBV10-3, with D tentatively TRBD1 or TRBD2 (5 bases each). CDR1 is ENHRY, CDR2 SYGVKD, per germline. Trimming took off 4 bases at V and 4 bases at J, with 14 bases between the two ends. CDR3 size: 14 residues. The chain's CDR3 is CAISGWDAGYEQYF. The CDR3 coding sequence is TGTGCCATCAGTGGGTGGGACGCCGGATACGAGCAGTACTTC.

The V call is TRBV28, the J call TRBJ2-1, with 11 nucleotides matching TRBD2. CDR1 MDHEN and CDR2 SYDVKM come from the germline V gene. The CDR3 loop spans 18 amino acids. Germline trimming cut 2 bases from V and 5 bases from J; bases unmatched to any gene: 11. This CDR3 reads CASSLLNRLAGLHNEQFF. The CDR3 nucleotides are TGTGCCAGCAGTTTACTAAACCGACTAGCGGGACTCCACAATGAGCAGTTCTTC. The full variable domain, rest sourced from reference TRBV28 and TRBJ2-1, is DVKVTQSSRYLVKRTGEKVFLECVQDMDHENMFWYRQDPGLGLRLIYFSYDVKMKEKGDIPEGYSVSREKKERFSLILESASTNQTSMYLCASSLLNRLAGLHNEQFFGPGTRLTVL.

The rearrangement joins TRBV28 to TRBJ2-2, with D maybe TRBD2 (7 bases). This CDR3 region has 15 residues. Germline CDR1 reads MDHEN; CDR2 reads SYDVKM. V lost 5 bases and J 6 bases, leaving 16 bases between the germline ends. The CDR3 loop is CASSTRTGRAGELFF. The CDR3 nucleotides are TGTGCCAGCAGTACCCGTACAGGGAGGGCCGGGGAGCTGTTTTTT.

The CDR3 DNA follows: TGCGCCAGCAGCCAAGCGGCGGGACAGTCGCCATATGCAGCTTTCTTT. Amino acids: CASSQAAGQSPYAAFF. The chain links TRBV4-3 to TRBJ1-1; 7 bases map to TRBD1. This CDR3 has 16 residues. V dropped 1 base and J dropped 10; count of bases not matched to a gene: 15. Germline CDR1 and CDR2: LGHNA and YSLEER.

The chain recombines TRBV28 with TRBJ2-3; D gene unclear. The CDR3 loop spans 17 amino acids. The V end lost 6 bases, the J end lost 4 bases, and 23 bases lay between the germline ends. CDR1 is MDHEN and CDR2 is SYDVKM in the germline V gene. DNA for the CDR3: TGTGCCAGCAGCATCGGTAAGGGCCACGTATACCCAGATACGCAGTATTTT. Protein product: CASSIGKGHVYPDTQYF.

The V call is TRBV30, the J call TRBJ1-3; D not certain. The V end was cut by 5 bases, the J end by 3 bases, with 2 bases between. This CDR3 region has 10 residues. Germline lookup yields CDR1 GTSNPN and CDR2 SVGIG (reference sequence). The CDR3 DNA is TGTGCCTGGCTTGGAAACACCATATATTTT. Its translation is CAWLGNTIYF. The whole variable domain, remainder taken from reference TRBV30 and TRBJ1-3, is SQTIHQWPATLVQPVGSPLSLECTVEGTSNPNLYWYRQAAGRGLQLLFYSVGIGQISSEVPQNLSASRPQDRQFILSSKKLLLSDSGFYLCAWLGNTIYFGEGSWLTVV.

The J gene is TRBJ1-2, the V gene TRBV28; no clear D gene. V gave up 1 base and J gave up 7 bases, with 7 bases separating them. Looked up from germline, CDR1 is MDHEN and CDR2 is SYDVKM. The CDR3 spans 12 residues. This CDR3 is CASSLLWSGYTF. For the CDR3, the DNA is TGTGCCAGCAGTTTATTATGGTCTGGCTACACCTTC.

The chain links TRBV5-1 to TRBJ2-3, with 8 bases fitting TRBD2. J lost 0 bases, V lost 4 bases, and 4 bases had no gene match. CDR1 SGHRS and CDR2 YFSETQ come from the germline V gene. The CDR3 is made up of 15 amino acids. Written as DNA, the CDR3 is TGCGCCAGCAGCCCCGGGGGGGAAAGCACAGATACGCAGTATTTT. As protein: CASSPGGESTDTQYF.

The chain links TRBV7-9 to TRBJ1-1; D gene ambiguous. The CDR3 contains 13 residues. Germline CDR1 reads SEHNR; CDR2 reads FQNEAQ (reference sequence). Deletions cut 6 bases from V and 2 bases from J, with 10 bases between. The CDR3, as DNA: TGTGCCAGCAGTGGCGCTGTAAACACTGAAGCTTTCTTT. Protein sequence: CASSGAVNTEAFF.

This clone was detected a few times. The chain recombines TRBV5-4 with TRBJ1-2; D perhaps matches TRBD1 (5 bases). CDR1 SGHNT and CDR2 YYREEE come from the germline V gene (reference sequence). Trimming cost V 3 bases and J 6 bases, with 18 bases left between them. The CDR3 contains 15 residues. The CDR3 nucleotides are TGTGCCAGCAGCTGGGGGGGTGCGAGCAGTGATGGCTACACCTTC. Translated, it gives CASSWGGASSDGYTF.

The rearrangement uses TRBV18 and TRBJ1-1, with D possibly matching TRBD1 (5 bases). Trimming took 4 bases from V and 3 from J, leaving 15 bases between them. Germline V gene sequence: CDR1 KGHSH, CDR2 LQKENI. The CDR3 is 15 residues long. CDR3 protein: CASSQGLQGDTEAFF. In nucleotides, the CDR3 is TGTGCCAGCTCACAAGGTTTGCAGGGAGACACTGAAGCTTTCTTT.

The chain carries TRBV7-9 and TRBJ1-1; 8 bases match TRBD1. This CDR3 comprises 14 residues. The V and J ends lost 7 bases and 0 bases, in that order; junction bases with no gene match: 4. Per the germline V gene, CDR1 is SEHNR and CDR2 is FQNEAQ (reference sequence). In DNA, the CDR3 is TGTGCCAGCACCAGGACAGGGATGAACACTGAAGCTTTCTTT. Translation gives CASTRTGMNTEAFF.

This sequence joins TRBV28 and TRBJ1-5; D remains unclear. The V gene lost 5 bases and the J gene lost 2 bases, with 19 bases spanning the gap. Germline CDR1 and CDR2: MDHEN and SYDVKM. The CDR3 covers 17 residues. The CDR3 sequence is CASSPYTSGWGNQPQHF. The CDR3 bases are TGTGCCAGCAGTCCCTACACCTCCGGCTGGGGCAATCAGCCCCAGCATTTT.

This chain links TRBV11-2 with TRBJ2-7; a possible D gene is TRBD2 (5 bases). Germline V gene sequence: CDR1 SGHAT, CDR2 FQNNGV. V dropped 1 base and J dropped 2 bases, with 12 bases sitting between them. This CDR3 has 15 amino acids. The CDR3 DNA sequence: TGTGCCAGCAGCTTAGGGATCGGAGGAACCTACGAGCAGTACTTC. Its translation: CASSLGIGGTYEQYF.

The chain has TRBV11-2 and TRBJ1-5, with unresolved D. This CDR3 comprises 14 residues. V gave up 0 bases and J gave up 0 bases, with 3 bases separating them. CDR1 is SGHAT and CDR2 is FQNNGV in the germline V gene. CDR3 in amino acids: CASSLDHSNQPQHF. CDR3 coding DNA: TGTGCCAGCAGCTTAGACCATAGCAATCAGCCCCAGCATTTT. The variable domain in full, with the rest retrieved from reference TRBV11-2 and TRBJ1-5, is EAGVAQSPRYKIIEKRQSVAFWCNPISGHATLYWYQQILGQGPKLLIQFQNNGVVDDSQLPKDRFSAERLKGVDSTLKIQPAKLEDSAVYLCASSLDHSNQPQHFGDGTRLSIL.

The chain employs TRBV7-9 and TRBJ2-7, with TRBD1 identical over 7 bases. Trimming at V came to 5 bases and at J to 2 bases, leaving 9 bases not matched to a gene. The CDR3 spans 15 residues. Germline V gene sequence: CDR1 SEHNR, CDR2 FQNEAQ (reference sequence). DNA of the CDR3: TGTGCCAGCAGCCCCGGGACAGTAACTCCCTACGAGCAGTACTTC. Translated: CASSPGTVTPYEQYF.

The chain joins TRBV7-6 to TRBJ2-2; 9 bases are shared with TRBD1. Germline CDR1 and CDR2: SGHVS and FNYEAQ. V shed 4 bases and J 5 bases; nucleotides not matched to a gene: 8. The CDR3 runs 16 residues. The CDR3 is CASSSTGTGWTGELFF. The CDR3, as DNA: TGTGCCAGCAGCTCTACCGGGACAGGGTGGACCGGGGAGCTGTTTTTT.

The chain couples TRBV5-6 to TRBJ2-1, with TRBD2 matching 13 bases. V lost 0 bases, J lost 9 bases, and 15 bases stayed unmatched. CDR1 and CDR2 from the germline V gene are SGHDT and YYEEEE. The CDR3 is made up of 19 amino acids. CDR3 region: CASSLGAYSTSGRKIEQFF. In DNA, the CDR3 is TGTGCCAGCAGCTTGGGGGCTTATTCGACTAGCGGGAGGAAGATTGAGCAGTTCTTC. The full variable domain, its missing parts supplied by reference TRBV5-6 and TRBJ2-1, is DAGVTQSPTHLIKTRGQQVTLRCSPKSGHDTVSWYQQALGQGPQFIFQYYEEEERQRGNFPDRFSGHQFPNYSSELNVNALLLGDSALYLCASSLGAYSTSGRKIEQFFGPGTRLTVL.

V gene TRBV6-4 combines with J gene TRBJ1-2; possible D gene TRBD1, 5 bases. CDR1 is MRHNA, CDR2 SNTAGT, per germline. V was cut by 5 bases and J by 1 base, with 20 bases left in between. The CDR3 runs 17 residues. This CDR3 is CASSPSGKGYFNYGYTF. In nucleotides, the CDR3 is TGTGCCAGCAGTCCGTCAGGGAAAGGGTATTTTAACTATGGCTACACCTTC.

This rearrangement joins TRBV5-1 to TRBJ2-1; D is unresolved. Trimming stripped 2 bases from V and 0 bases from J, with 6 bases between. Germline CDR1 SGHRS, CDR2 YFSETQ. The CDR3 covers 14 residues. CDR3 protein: CASSLGFSYNEQFF. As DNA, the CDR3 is TGCGCCAGCAGCTTAGGGTTCTCCTACAATGAGCAGTTCTTC.

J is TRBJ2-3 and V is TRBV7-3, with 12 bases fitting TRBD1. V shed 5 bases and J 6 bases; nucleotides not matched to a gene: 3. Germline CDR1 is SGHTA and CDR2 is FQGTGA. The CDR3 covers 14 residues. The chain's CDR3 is CASSPGTGGDTQYF. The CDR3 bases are TGTGCCAGCAGCCCAGGGACAGGGGGCGATACGCAGTATTTT. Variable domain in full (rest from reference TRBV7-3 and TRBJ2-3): GAGVSQTPSNKVTEKGKYVELRCDPISGHTALYWYRQSLGQGPEFLIYFQGTGAADDSGLPNDRFFAVRPEGSVSTLKIQRTERGDSAVYLCASSPGTGGDTQYFGPGTRLTVL.

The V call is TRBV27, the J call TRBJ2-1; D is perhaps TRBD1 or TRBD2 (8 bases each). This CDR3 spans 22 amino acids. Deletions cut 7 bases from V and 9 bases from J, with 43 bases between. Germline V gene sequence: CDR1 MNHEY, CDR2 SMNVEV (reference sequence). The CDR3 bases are TGTGCCAGCATTCCAGGGAGCAGCGGGACAGGCAGTGCTAGCGGGCGGTGGGGTGAGCAGTTCTTC. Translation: CASIPGSSGTGSASGRWGEQFF.

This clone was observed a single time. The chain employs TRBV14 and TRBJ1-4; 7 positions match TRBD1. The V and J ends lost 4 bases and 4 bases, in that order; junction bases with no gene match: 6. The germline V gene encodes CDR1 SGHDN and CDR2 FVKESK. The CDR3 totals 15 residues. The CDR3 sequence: CASSPTGVSNEKLFF. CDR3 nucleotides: TGTGCCAGCAGCCCTACAGGGGTCAGTAATGAAAAACTGTTTTTT.

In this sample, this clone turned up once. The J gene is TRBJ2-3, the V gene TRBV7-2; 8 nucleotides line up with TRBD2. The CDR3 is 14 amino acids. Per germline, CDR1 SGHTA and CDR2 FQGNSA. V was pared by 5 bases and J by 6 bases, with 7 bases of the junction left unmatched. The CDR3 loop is CASSLGLARDTQYF. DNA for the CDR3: TGTGCCAGCAGCCTCGGACTAGCCCGTGATACGCAGTATTTT.

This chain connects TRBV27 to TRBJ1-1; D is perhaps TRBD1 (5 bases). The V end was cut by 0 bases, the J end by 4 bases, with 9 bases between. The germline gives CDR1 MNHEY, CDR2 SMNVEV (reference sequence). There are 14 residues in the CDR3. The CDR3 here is CASSLSRQGTEAFF. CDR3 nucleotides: TGTGCCAGCAGTTTATCACGGCAGGGCACTGAAGCTTTCTTT.